This T cell receptor (beta chain) was found in a study of PD-1 blockade in mismatch repair-deficient tumors. Overall study context: All were previously treated, progressing patients with around eleven mismatch repair-deficient cancer types.

The CDR3 contains 16 residues. CDR1 MGHRA and CDR2 YSYEKL come from the germline V gene. V shed 0 bases and J shed 0 bases, with 10 bases lying between them. A remark on this clone: What it binds is unknown.

Study-wide findings and caveats: After pembrolizumab, tumor-resident clones rose rapidly, then generally contracted before radiologic responses.

Every patient had mismatch repair deficiency by PCR or immunohistochemistry. TCR sequencing covered a few patients who responded to pembrolizumab. Libraries were prepared by immunoSEQ multiplex PCR; TCRdb keeps only in-frame clonotypes and omits some of them. Of approximately 130,000 clones in the sample, about 88% were seen once. V and J are TRBV4-1 and TRBJ2-3; D might be TRBD2 (6 bases). The source material was peripheral blood, sampled 44 weeks after starting pembrolizumab. The sequence came from an adult with mismatch repair-deficient cancer. CDR3 sequence: CASSQDRGTSTDTQYF. CDR3 sequence (DNA): TGCGCCAGCAGCCAAGATCGGGGGACTAGCACAGATACGCAGTATTTT.